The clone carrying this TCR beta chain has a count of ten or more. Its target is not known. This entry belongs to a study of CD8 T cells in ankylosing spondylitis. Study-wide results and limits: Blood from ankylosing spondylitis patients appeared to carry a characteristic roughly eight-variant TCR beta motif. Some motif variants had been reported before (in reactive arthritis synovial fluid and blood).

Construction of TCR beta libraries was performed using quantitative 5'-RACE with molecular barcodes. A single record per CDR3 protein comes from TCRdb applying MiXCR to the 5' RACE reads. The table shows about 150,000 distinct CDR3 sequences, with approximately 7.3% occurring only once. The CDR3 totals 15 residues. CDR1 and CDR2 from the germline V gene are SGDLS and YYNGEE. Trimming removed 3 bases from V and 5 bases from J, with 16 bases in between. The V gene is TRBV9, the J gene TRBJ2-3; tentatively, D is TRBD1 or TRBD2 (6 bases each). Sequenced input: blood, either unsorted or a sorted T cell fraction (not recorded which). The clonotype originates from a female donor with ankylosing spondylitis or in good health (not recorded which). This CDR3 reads CASSARGVSGDTQYF. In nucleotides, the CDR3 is TGTGCCAGCAGCGCAAGGGGGGTATCAGGAGATACGCAGTATTTT.